The subject of this entry is one T cell receptor beta chain. The data belong to a study of STAT5B mutations in CD4+ large granular lymphocyte leukemia. Clones were sequenced by immunoSEQ multiplex PCR, and TCRdb holds only the in-frame ones, with some missing. The sample lists about 48,000 clones, less than 85% occurring once. V trimming: 3 bases; J trimming: 5 bases; junction bases outside the gene matches: 5. This CDR3 is built from 15 residues. CDR1 and CDR2 from the germline V gene are KGHSH and LQKENI. The sequence derives from a human donor in good health. Sequences were obtained from CD4+ T cells from blood buffy coats. This chain joins TRBV18 and TRBJ2-2; 8 positions agree with TRBD1. The chain's CDR3 is CASSPPGQGTGELFF. The CDR3 region has the DNA TGTGCCAGCTCACCCCCCGGACAGGGAACCGGGGAGCTGTTTTTT.